These 6 T cell receptor beta chains originate from one sample sequenced in a study of blood T cell repertoires in COVID-19. Libraries were prepared by immunoSEQ multiplex PCR; TCRdb keeps only in-frame clonotypes and omits some of them. The data contain 250,000 to 350,000 clones, 85% to 90% of them singletons. Sample: PBMCs or T cells enriched from blood (not recorded which). These receptors all come from a woman aged 50 to 65 who had been exposed to COVID-19.

This clone appeared a few times. V and J are TRBV19 and TRBJ1-2; 10 nucleotides match TRBD1. This CDR3 region has 16 residues. CDR1 is LNHDA, CDR2 SQIVND, per germline (reference sequence). J gave up 7 bases and V 4 bases, and 12 bases lay outside the gene matches. As DNA, the CDR3 is TGTGCCAGTAGTACAACGCCCCGGGGGACAGGGGTTGGCTACACCTTC. This encodes CASSTTPRGTGVGYTF.

CDR3 sequence reads: CAWGGQGVDSPLHF. The DNA for the CDR3 is TGTGCCTGGGGAGGACAGGGAGTCGATTCACCCCTCCACTTT. This chain uses TRBV6-5 with TRBJ1-6, with TRBD1 matching 8 bases. Germline assignment: CDR1 MNHEY and CDR2 SVGAGI. V lost 11 bases, J lost 8 bases, and 11 bases stayed unmatched. The CDR3 consists of 14 residues.

J is TRBJ2-1 and V is TRBV7-6; D might be TRBD1 (9 bases). The CDR3 has 18 residues. The V and J ends lost 1 base and 8 bases respectively, with 24 bases between them. The germline V gene encodes CDR1 SGHVS and CDR2 FNYEAQ. The DNA of the CDR3 is TGTGCCAGCAGCTTAGTCGGGAGGGGGGGGACAGGGAGTGATGAGCAGTTCTTC. It translates to CASSLVGRGGTGSDEQFF.

To note about this clone: The same CDR3 is also encoded by other DNA sequences in this sample. The chain uses TRBV5-1 and TRBJ2-7; the match to TRBD2 covers 12 bases. Trimming took 1 base from V and 2 from J; bases not matched to a gene: 1. The germline V gene encodes CDR1 SGHRS and CDR2 YFSETQ. The CDR3 is made up of 15 amino acids. Written as DNA, the CDR3 is TGCGCCAGCAGCTTGTCTAGCGGGGGGGCCTACGAGCAGTACTTC. It yields the protein CASSLSSGGAYEQYF.

The J gene is TRBJ1-2, the V gene TRBV7-2, with D possibly being TRBD1 (5 bases). V was shortened by 8 bases and J by 3 bases, with 13 bases between the two germline ends. The CDR3 contains 13 residues. The germline gives CDR1 SGHTA, CDR2 FQGNSA. This CDR3 is CASGAASHYGYTF. CDR3 DNA: TGTGCCAGCGGGGCTGCGAGCCACTATGGCTACACCTTC.

This clone was observed a few times. The chain links TRBV5-1 to TRBJ2-7; D is possibly TRBD2 (5 bases). The germline V gene encodes CDR1 SGHRS and CDR2 YFSETQ. The CDR3 consists of 13 residues. The V and J ends lost 4 bases and 2 bases respectively, with 10 bases between them. CDR3 DNA sequence: TGCGCCAGCAGCCGACTACAAGCCTACGAGCAGTACTTC. It specifies CASSRLQAYEQYF.